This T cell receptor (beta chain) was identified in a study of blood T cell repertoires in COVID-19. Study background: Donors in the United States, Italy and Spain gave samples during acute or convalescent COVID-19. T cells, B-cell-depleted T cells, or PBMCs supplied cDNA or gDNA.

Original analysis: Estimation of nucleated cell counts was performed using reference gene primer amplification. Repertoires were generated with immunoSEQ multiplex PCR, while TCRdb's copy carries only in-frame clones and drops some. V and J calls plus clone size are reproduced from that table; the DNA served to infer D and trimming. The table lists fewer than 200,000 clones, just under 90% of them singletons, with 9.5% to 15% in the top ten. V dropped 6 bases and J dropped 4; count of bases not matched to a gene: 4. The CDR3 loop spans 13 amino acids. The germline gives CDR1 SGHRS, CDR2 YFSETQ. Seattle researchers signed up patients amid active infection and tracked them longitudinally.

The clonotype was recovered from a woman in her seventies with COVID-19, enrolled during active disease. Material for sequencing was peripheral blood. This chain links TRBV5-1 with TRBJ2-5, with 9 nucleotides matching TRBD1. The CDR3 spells CASTPGQGETQYF. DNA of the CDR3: TGCGCCAGCACACCGGGACAGGGAGAGACCCAGTACTTC.